The T cell receptor (beta chain) under discussion was sequenced for a study of cytomegalovirus exposure and HLA in healthy donors listed by TCRdb under 2017. Some background on the complete study: An earlier analysis of around 600 of the donors reported approximately 270 Gb of sequence data and approximately 110 million unique TCR beta sequences from some 180 million T cells. An early release covering roughly 600 HLA-typed donors comprised approximately 290 gigabases of sequencing data and around 86 million unique TCR sequences. Among the roughly 400 genotyped donors, roughly 80% belonged to the genetic ancestry cluster associated with self-reported Caucasian donors. The study aimed to test whether cataloging public T cell receptors could reveal signatures of past pathogen exposure. The study profiled the T cell repertoires of 500 to 800 subjects by immunosequencing and related them to cytomegalovirus serostatus. A separate validation cohort of approximately 120 different subjects was used in addition to the 666-subject first cohort. The study combined high-throughput TCR immunosequencing, statistical association of individual TCRs with disease status, and machine learning to predict cytomegalovirus infection status. A later analysis re-analyzed previously published TCR beta repertoires from about 730 donors and added high-resolution HLA genotyping to study TCR occurrence patterns. The later analysis used no new phenotypic data to find candidate immune exposures, relying instead on TCR beta sequences and their occurrence across donors. To decide whether each TCR beta V gene segment behaved as functional or pseudogenic, an earlier analysis of approximately 600 of the donors relied on high-throughput TCR beta sequencing. Donor age, sex, ethnicity and CMV serostatus were compiled alongside the repertoire data. In a later genetic analysis, genome-wide SNP genotypes for about 60% of the 666 donors were used, and that subset was treated as a discovery cohort. All discovery cohort repertoires had been generated using a single sequencing platform. HLA typing included class I and class II loci at four-digit resolution. The number of donors typed differed by locus, with about 629-630 for A, B, C, DRB1 and DQB1, more than 500 for DQA1, approximately 570 for DPA1, and approximately 470 for DPB1. Roughly 5 DR-DQ haplotypes were handled as single units for association and clustering because linkage in the cohort was strong. Among roughly 400 genotyped donors of the cohort, an average of about 240,000 unique TCR beta nucleotide sequences were sequenced per donor, approximately 20% of them non-productive.

Points the paper makes about the study in general: According to a later analysis, most CMV-associated TCR beta chains appeared to be HLA-restricted, and the HLA associations seemed to be driven largely by CMV exposure. Correlated functional status among segregating V segments might be attributable to linkage disequilibrium, but an unknown experimental factor could not be ruled out. Because some donors lacked HLA typing at each locus, the association tests relied only on the typed subset. Several of the top co-occurrence clusters appeared to be linked to parvovirus B19, influenza, CMV and Epstein-Barr virus, according to a later analysis. Most TCR sequences were seen in very few donors, while some public TCRs were found in many individuals. Specific HLA alleles were associated with 16,951 TCR beta sequences at a false discovery rate of 0.05 in a later analysis. When HLA alleles, especially DR and DQ, strongly co-occurred, TCR associations were difficult to assign to individual alleles. The cohort was sequenced for TCR beta chains only, and without alpha or paired-chain data the features that could be detected were limited. The classifier was reported to diagnose cytomegalovirus status with high specificity and sensitivity in both the original and validation cohorts. The study listed approximately 160 TCR beta chains as associated with cytomegalovirus. V-gene and J-gene trimming of TCR beta chains was associated with a missense DCLRE1C variant in a later genetic analysis, and the association was replicated in an independent cohort. A later analysis found that HLA-associated TCR beta chains were more clonally expanded and had lower generation probabilities than equally common non-associated chains. In vitro tests confirmed that a few of the cytomegalovirus-associated TCR beta chains recognize cytomegalovirus antigens. In an earlier analysis of approximately 600 of the donors, most TCR beta V segments were observed in productive rearrangements about 90% or about 30% of the time, broadly matching IMGT annotations. A further reported finding was that TCR beta sequences accurately predicted the HLA-A and HLA-B alleles for most subjects in the first cohort. In a later genetic analysis, fewer N-insertions in productive TCRs were reported among donors in an Asian-associated ancestry cluster than the roughly 700-donor mean. It was suggested by the authors that the approach could potentially be generalized to other disease states and immunological phenotypes. A group of highly shared sequence variants was considered likely to be a technical artifact of the sequencing pipeline. Fewer than 20 rarely observed V segments, including chromosome 9 orphons, were excluded from the earlier analysis of approximately 500 of the donors because counts were too low. Some IMGT-functional V segments, including TRBV6-2 and TRBV6-3, could not be told apart with the 87-base-pair reads, so those segments were excluded. According to a later analysis, TCR association rates differed among HLA loci, with DRB1 alleles showing the most associated TCRs and HLA-C alleles showing the fewest. CMV serostatus was the only immune exposure information available for the cohort. Roughly uniform sequencing depth across donors was assumed in presence/absence analyses, although this assumption may not hold.

Notes on this clone: The target of this receptor is not known. Base qualities were left out, and no much larger clone turns up one base away.

The cohort comprised 666 healthy bone marrow donors. At the time of sampling, every cohort member was nominally healthy, though immune exposures that went unrecorded were likely present. The donor was CMV seronegative and was included in the group of approximately 350 seronegative cohort members. Each donor provided a peripheral blood sample, and peripheral blood mononuclear cells were used for TCR beta sequencing. Genomic DNA was extracted from the blood cell samples with the Qiagen DNeasy Blood Extraction Kit. The library relied on the immunoSEQ multiplex PCR assay. For the multiplex PCR, a mixture combining 60 forward primers for TCR Vbeta segments and 13 reverse primers for TCR Jbeta segments was used. A multiplex PCR assay on genomic DNA amplified the CDR3 region of rearranged TCR beta genes. The Illumina HiSeq System was used to sequence the amplified TCR beta libraries as 87-base-pair reads. The study's own analysis went as follows. A later analysis tallied some 79 million unique TCR beta chains across the 666 repertoires, and some 10 million of those chains were shared by two or more donors. To remove PCR and sequencing errors, raw reads were error-corrected and collapsed into unique sequences using a nearest-neighbor algorithm that merged closely related sequences. CDR3 sequences were aligned to IMGT reference sequences to assign V, D and J gene segments. Each retained sequence needed at least a six-nucleotide match to both a V gene segment and a J gene segment. A rearrangement counted as productive if the CDR3 had no stop codons and remained in frame with V and J, and every other rearrangement counted as non-productive. Following IMGT convention, CDR3 was defined as the stretch from the second conserved V-encoded cysteine to the conserved J-encoded phenylalanine. In an earlier analysis of 500 to 650 of the donors, sequences lacking an unambiguous match to a single V gene segment were excluded. An earlier analysis of some 610 of the donors called V segments functional above 56.7% productive rearrangements and segregating when the between-donor standard deviation exceeded 5%. A statistical classification framework was developed to diagnose cytomegalovirus status using the catalog of TCR beta chain sequences. In a later analysis, V and J genes were assigned by comparing TCR nucleotide sequences against IMGT/GENE-DB human TR gene sequences. A later analysis assigned CDR3 sequences and most-parsimonious VDJ recombination scenarios with the TCRdist pipeline. In a later analysis, each TCR beta chain was defined by its CDR3 amino acid sequence together with its V-gene family, and reads lacking a unique V-gene family were excluded. A later analysis removed 500 to 650 highly shared, low-generation-probability nucleotide sequences to deal with suspected cross-contamination and a sequencing artifact. A later analysis calculated a clonal expansion index for each public chain from normalized within-repertoire ranks of inferred template counts. In a later analysis, generation probabilities were computed with a VDJ recombination model fitted to out-of-frame rearrangements, and the resulting probabilities were checked against IGoR. A later analysis scored TCR-TCR, TCR-HLA and TCR-CMV co-occurrence with hypergeometric tests, applying a repertoire-size bias correction to TCR pairs. A later analysis estimated false discovery rates by permuting HLA or CMV assignments 20 times. A later analysis grouped co-occurring TCRs with DBSCAN, adding TCRdist sequence similarity when clustering within HLA-allele-positive subsets. Repertoires with fewer than 30,000 or more than 120,000 public chains, plus five repertoires with anomalous nucleotide sharing, were excluded from co-occurrence clustering. TCRdb took this table from immuneACCESS and kept in-frame rearrangements with V and J called. Such tables lack part of the clones; where checked against another copy, unresolved V genes explain under half of the gap, and the rest is unexplained. From that table come the V and J calls and clone size; the DNA was used to work out D and trimming. Across this sample there are over 150,000 clones, with 80% to 85% seen only once. The ten top clones hold about 1.6% of the sample.

V and J lose 7 bases and 11 bases, and a span of 20 bases separates them. The germline V gene (reference sequence) sets CDR1 to MNHNY and CDR2 to SVGAGI. From its cysteine to its phenylalanine, the CDR3 spans 13 amino acids. The kept DNA is CDR3 alone, 39 bases in frame from the first base. Sequenced: PBMCs. The clonotype comes from a man aged 50-60 years in good health and CMV-seronegative. The chain was built from TRBV6-6 and TRBJ2-5, and possibly TRBD2, on 6 matching bases. The CDR3 region: CASTTVARGGQYF. The bases read TGTGCCAGCACCACCGTGGCCCGAGGAGGGCAGTACTTC.